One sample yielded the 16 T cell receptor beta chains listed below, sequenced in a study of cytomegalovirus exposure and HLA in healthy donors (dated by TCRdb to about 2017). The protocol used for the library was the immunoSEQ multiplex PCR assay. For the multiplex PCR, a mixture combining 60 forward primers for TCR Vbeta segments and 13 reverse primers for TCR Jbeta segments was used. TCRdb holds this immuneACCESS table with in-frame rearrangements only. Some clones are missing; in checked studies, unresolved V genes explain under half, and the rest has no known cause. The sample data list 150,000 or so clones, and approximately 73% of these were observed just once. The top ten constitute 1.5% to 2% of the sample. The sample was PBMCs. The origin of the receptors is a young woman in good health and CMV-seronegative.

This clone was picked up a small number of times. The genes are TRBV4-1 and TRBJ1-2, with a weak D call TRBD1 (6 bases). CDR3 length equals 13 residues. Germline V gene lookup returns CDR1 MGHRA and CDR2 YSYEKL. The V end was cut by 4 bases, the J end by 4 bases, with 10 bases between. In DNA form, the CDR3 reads TGCGCCAGCAGCCCCGGACAGTCCTATGGCTACACCTTC. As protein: CASSPGQSYGYTF.

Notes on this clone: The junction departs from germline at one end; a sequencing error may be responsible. The CDR3 region is CSSSLGSLGRVTYGYTF. Here the CDR3 DNA reads TGTTCCAGCAGCTTAGGCTCCTTAGGCAGGGTTACTTATGGCTACACCTTC. V and J are TRBV7-9 and TRBJ1-2, with D possibly being TRBD1 (5 bases). Looked up from germline, CDR1 is SEHNR and CDR2 is FQNEAQ (reference sequence). This CDR3 comprises 17 residues.

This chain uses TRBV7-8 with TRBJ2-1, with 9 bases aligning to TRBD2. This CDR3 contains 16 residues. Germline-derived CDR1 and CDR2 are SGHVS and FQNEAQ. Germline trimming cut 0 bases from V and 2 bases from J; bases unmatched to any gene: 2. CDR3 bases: TGTGCCAGCAGCTTAGCGTCTAGCGGGACCTACAATGAGCAGTTCTTC. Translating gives CASSLASSGTYNEQFF.

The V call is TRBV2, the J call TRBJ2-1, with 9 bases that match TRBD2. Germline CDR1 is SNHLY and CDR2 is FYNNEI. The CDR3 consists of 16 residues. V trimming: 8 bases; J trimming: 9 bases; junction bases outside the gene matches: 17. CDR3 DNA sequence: TGTGCCAGCTCCTCGGGACTAGCCGGATCCGTAGCTGAGCAGTTCTTC. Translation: CASSSGLAGSVAEQFF.

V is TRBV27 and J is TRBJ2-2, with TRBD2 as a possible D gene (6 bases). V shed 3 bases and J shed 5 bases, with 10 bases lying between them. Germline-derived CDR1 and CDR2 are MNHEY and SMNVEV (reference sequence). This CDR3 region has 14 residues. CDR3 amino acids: CASSFARGTGELFF. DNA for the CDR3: TGTGCCAGCAGTTTTGCCCGGGGGACCGGGGAGCTGTTTTTT.

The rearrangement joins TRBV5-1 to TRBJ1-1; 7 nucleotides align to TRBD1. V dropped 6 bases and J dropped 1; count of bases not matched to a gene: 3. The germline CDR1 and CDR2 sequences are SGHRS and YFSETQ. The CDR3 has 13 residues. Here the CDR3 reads CASTQGENTEAFF. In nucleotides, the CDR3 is TGCGCCAGCACCCAGGGGGAGAACACTGAAGCTTTCTTT.

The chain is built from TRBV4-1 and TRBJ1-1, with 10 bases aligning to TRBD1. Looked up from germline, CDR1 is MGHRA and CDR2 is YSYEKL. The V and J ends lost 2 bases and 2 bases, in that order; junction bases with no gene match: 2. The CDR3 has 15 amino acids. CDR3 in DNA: TGCGCCAGCAGCCAACGGGACAGGGGTAACACTGAAGCTTTCTTT. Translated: CASSQRDRGNTEAFF.

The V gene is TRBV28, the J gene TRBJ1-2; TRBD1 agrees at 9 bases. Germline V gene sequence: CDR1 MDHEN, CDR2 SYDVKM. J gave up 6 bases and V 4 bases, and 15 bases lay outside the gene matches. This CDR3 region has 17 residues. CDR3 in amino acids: CASSSTPANRGRDGYTF. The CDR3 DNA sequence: TGTGCCAGCAGTTCTACACCCGCCAACAGGGGGCGTGATGGCTACACCTTC.

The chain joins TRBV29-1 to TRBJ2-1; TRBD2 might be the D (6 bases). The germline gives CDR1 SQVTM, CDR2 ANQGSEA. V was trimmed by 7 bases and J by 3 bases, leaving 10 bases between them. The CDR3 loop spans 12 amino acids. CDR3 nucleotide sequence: TGCAGCGGGACTACACACTACAATGAGCAGTTCTTC. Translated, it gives CSGTTHYNEQFF.

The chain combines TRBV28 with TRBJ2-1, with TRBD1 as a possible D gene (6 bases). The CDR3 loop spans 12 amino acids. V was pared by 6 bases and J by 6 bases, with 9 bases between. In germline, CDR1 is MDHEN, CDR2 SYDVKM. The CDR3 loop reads CASRLQGNEQFF. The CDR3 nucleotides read TGTGCCAGCAGGCTACAGGGCAATGAGCAGTTCTTC.

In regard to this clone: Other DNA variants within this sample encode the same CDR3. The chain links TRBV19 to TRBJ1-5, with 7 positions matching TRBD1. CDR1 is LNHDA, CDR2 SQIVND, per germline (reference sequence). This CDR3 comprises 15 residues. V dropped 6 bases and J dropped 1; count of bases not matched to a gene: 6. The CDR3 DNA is TGTGCCAGTAGCCCGACAGGGAACAGCAATCAGCCCCAGCATTTT. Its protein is CASSPTGNSNQPQHF.

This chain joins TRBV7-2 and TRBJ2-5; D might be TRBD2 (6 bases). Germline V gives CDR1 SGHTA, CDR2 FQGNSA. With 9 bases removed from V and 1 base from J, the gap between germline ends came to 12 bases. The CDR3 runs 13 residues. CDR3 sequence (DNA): TGTGCCAGTACCACGGGGGTCCAAGAGACCCAGTACTTC. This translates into CASTTGVQETQYF.

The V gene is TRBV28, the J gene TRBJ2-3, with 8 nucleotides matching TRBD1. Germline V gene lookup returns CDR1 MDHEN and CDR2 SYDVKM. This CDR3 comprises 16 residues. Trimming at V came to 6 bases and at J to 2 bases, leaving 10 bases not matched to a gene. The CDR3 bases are TGTGCCAGCAGATCCGACAGGGGCCTCACCACAGATACGCAGTATTTT. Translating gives CASRSDRGLTTDTQYF.

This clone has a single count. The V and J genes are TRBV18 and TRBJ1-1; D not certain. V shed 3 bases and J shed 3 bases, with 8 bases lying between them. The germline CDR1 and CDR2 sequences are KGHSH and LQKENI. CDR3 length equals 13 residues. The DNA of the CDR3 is TGTGCCAGCTCACCTGGCCGGGACACTGAAGCTTTCTTT. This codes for CASSPGRDTEAFF. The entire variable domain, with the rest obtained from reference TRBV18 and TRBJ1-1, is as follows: NAGVMQNPRHLVRRRGQEARLRCSPMKGHSHVYWYRQLPEEGLKFMVYLQKENIIDESGMPKERFSAEFPKEGPSILRIQQVVRGDSAAYFCASSPGRDTEAFFGQGTRLTVV.

CDR3 bases: TGTGCCACCAGCCGTCCGGGACTAGCCGTCGAGCAGTACGTC. Its protein product is CATSRPGLAVEQYV. This sequence joins TRBV15 and TRBJ2-7, with 9 bases identical to TRBD2. CDR3 length: 14 amino acids. Trimming cost V 5 bases and J 6 bases; bases outside gene matches: 8. Per germline, CDR1 LNHNV and CDR2 YYDKDF (reference sequence).

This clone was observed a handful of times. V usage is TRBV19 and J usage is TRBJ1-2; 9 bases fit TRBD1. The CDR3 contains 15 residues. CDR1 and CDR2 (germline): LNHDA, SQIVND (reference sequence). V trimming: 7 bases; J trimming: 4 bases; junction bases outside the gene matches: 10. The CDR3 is CASTPGQGRGYGYTF. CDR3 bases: TGTGCCAGTACCCCAGGACAGGGGCGCGGCTATGGCTACACCTTC.